What follows describes a single T cell receptor beta chain. Antigen unknown. Construction of the TCR beta libraries employed iRepertoire HTBI primers in conjunction with Arm-PCR of CDR3 regions. In TCRdb, the multiplex PCR reads were re-called with MiXCR into one record per CDR3 protein. The profile shows approximately 400,000 distinct CDR3 sequences, more than 20% of them singletons. The record originates from a study of regulatory T cells in long-lasting Graves disease. Deletions cut 11 bases from V and 7 bases from J, with 21 bases between. CDR3 size: 13 residues. The germline V gene encodes CDR1 ENHRY and CDR2 SYGVKD. Study-level results: Persistent patients shared some 2,900 public clonotypes among themselves. Newly diagnosed patients shared fewer, at around 970. Under persistent disease, TRBV28, TRBJ1-2 and TRBJ2-5 were used preferentially.

The time point denotes: persistent/refractory GD, antithyroid drugs over 5 years with positive TRAb. The TCR library was made from RNA that had been extracted from PBMCs in TRIzol. This chain connects TRBV10-3 to TRBJ2-7; D gene uncertain. The TCR originated in a female donor with Graves disease. The sequenced sample was peripheral blood mononuclear cells (PBMCs), obtained when the disease was refractory, from a patient treated with antithyroid drugs. CDR3: CALSATLSREQYF. CDR3 DNA: TGTGCCCTCTCGGCAACTCTCTCGAGGGAGCAGTACTTC.